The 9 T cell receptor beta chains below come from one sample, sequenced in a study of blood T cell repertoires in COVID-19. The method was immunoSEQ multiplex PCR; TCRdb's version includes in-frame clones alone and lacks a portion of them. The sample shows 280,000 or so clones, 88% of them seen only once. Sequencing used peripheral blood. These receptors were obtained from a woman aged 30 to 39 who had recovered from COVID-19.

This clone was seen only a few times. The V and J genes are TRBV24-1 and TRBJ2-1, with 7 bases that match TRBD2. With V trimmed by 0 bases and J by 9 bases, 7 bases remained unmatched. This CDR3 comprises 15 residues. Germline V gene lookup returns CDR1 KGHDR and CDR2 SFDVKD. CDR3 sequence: CATSDLRHGGGEQFF. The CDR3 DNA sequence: TGTGCCACCAGTGATTTGCGCCATGGGGGGGGTGAGCAGTTCTTC.

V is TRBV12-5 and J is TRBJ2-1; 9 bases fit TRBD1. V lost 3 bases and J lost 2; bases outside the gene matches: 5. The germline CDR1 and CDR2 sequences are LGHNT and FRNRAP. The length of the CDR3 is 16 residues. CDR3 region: CASGFDRDRAYNEQFF. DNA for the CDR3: TGTGCTAGTGGTTTCGACCGGGACAGGGCCTACAATGAGCAGTTCTTC.

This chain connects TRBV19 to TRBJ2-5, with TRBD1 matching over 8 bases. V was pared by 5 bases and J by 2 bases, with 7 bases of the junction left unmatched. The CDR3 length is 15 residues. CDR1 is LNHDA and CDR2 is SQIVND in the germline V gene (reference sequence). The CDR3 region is CASSPRTGWQETQYF. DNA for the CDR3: TGTGCCAGTAGTCCCCGGACAGGGTGGCAAGAGACCCAGTACTTC. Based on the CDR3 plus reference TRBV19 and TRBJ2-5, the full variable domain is DGGITQSPKYLFRKEGQNVTLSCEQNLNHDAMYWYRQDPGQGLRLIYYSQIVNDFQKGDIAEGYSVSREKKESFPLTVTSAQKNPTAFYLCASSPRTGWQETQYFGPGTRLLVL.

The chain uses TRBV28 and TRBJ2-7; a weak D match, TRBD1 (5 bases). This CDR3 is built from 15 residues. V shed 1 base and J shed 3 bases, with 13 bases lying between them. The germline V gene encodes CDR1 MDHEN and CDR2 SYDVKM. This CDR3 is CASSLSPRGNYEQYF. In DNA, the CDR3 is TGTGCCAGCAGTTTATCTCCTAGGGGAAACTACGAGCAGTACTTC.

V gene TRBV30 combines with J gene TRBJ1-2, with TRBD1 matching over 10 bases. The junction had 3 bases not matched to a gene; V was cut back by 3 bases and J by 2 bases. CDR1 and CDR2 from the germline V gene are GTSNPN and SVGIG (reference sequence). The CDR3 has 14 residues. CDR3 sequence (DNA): TGTGCCTGGAGGAAGGACAGGGGGAACTATGGCTACACCTTC. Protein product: CAWRKDRGNYGYTF.

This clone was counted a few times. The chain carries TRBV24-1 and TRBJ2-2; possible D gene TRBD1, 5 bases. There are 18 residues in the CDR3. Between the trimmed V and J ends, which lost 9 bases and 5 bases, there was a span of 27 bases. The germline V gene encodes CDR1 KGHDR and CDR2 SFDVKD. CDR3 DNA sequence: TGTGCCACCTCTTCCTTGTTAGGGCAGGGAAGGGGTACCGGGGAGCTGTTTTTT. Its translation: CATSSLLGQGRGTGELFF.

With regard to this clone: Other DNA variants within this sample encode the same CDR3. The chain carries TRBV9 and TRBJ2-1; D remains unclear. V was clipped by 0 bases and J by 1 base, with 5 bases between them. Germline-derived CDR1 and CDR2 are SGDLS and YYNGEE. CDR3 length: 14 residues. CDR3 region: CASSVASSYNEQFF. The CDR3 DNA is TGTGCCAGCAGCGTAGCCTCGTCCTACAATGAGCAGTTCTTC. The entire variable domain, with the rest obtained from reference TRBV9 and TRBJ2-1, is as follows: DSGVTQTPKHLITATGQRVTLRCSPRSGDLSVYWYQQSLDQGLQFLIQYYNGEERAKGNILERFSAQQFPDLHSELNLSSLELGDSALYFCASSVASSYNEQFFGPGTRLTVL.

This chain's CDR3 is CASSILSGGAGTDTQYF. In nucleotides, the CDR3 is TGTGCCAGTAGTATCCTTAGCGGGGGGGCCGGCACAGATACGCAGTATTTT. V gene TRBV19 combines with J gene TRBJ2-3; TRBD2 matches 11 bases. CDR1 is LNHDA and CDR2 is SQIVND in the germline V gene (reference sequence). The CDR3 contains 17 residues. The junction had 6 bases not matched to a gene; V was cut back by 3 bases and J by 1 base.

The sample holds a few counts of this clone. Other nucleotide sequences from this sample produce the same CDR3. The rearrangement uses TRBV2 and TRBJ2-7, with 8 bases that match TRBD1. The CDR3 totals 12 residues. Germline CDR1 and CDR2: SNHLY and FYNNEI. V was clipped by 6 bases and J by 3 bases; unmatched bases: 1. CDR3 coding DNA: TGTGCCAGCAGCGGACAGGGCTACGAGCAGTACTTC. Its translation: CASSGQGYEQYF.